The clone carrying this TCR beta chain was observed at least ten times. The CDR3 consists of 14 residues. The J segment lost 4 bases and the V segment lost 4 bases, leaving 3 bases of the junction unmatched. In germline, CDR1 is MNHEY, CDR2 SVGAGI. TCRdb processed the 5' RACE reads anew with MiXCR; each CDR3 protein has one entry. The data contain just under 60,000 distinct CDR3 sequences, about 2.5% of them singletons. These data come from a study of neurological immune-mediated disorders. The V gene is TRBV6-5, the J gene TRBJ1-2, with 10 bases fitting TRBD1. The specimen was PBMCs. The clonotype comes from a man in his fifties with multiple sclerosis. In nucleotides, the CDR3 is TGTGCCAGCAGTTCCCGGACAGGGGGCTATGGCTACACCTTC. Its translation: CASSSRTGGYGYTF.